A selection of T cell receptor beta chains follows, all from one sample in a study of PD-1 blockade in classical Hodgkin lymphoma. Clones were sequenced by immunoSEQ multiplex PCR, and TCRdb holds only the in-frame ones, with some missing. The data show fewer than 25,000 clones, with over 65% seen just once and roughly two fifths held by the top ten. Sample: peripheral blood mononuclear cells (PBMCs), taken before the second cycle of nivolumab. The receptor set was obtained from a human donor with classical Hodgkin lymphoma. Both conserved end residues are part of each CDR3. The D gene is left open where the match is weak. Where a row states a size, it is once, few, many or the class of an expanded clone; other rows omit it.

>TRBV6-6|medium-sized|TRBJ1-6|TRBD1
CAIRPGGVNSPLHF
TGTGCCATTCGTCCAGGGGGCGTTAATTCACCCCTCCACTTT
>TRBV29-1|once|TRBJ2-7|NA
CSATDWSTYEQYF
TGCAGCGCAACTGACTGGTCTACCTACGAGCAGTACTTC
>TRBV5-1|few|TRBJ1-1|NA
CASTWGGNTEAFF
TGCGCCAGCACCTGGGGCGGGAACACTGAAGCTTTCTTT
>TRBV19|NA|TRBJ1-2|NA
CASSIEVRLSGYTF
TGTGCCAGTAGTATCGAGGTTAGGCTTAGTGGCTACACCTTC
>TRBV7-9|NA|TRBJ2-7|NA
CASSPQAYEQYF
TGTGCCAGCAGCCCACAGGCCTACGAGCAGTACTTC
>TRBV4-1|NA|TRBJ1-2|TRBD1
CAAGQPLYGYTF
TGCGCCGCGGGACAGCCCCTCTATGGCTACACCTTC
>TRBV6-4|NA|TRBJ2-2|NA
CASSEVWSTGELFF
TGTGCCAGCAGTGAAGTTTGGAGTACCGGGGAGCTGTTTTTT
>TRBV18|NA|TRBJ2-5|TRBD2
CASSPPSGGASGETQYF
TGTGCCAGCTCACCACCAAGCGGGGGGGCCTCGGGGGAGACCCAGTACTTC
>TRBV7-8|NA|TRBJ1-3|NA
CASSLLGRNSGNTIYF
TGTGCCAGCAGCTTACTTGGCCGGAACTCTGGAAACACCATATATTTT
>TRBV29-1|once|TRBJ2-1|NA
CSVLIAESYNEQFF
TGCAGCGTTCTCATAGCGGAATCCTACAATGAGCAGTTCTTC
>TRBV18|NA|TRBJ1-1|NA
CASSSQGGNTEAFF
TGTGCCAGCTCATCACAGGGAGGGAACACTGAAGCTTTCTTT
>TRBV6-6|NA|TRBJ1-3|NA
CASSYQVTSGNTIYF
TGTGCCAGCAGTTACCAGGTCACCTCTGGAAACACCATATATTTT
>TRBV6-5|NA|TRBJ2-7|NA
CASSYSTVSYEQYF
TGTGCCAGCAGTTACTCGACAGTCTCCTACGAGCAGTACTTC
>TRBV9|NA|TRBJ2-3|TRBD2
CASSVTSGGRTDTQYF
TGTGCCAGCAGCGTAACTAGCGGGGGGCGCACAGATACGCAGTATTTT
>TRBV19|few|TRBJ1-2|NA
CASSPRSRYGYTF
TGTGCCAGTAGCCCTCGAAGTCGCTATGGCTACACCTTC
>TRBV27|medium-sized|TRBJ2-5|NA
CASSRVVQETQYF
TGTGCCAGCTCGAGGGTAGTACAAGAGACCCAGTACTTC
>TRBV19|few|TRBJ1-6|TRBD1
CASYRGSNSPLHF
TGTGCCAGTTACAGGGGCAGTAATTCACCCCTCCACTTT
>TRBV10-2|few|TRBJ1-1|TRBD1
CASSEPDRVSEAFF
TGCGCCAGCAGTGAGCCTGACAGGGTTTCTGAAGCTTTCTTT
>TRBV6-1|few|TRBJ2-1|NA
CASSSGPSSPQQFF
TGTGCCAGCAGTTCTGGGCCTTCTAGCCCCCAGCAGTTCTTC
>TRBV5-1|NA|TRBJ2-1|NA
CASSLADGSYNEQFF
TGCGCCAGCAGCTTGGCCGACGGTTCCTACAATGAGCAGTTCTTC
>TRBV2|NA|TRBJ1-1|NA
CASSETWGEDTEAFF
TGTGCCAGCAGTGAAACGTGGGGGGAGGATACTGAAGCTTTCTTT
>TRBV19|few|TRBJ1-1|NA
CASSISGTTEAFF
TGTGCCAGTAGTATCTCGGGGACCACTGAAGCTTTCTTT
>TRBV4-1|NA|TRBJ2-3|NA
CASSQEGRGGGTQYF
TGCGCCAGCAGCCAAGAGGGAAGGGGAGGAGGTACGCAGTATTTT
>TRBV7-8|NA|TRBJ2-5|TRBD2
CASSFVASGILRETQYF
TGTGCCAGCAGCTTCGTTGCTAGCGGGATACTCCGGGAGACCCAGTACTTC
>TRBV7-2|few|TRBJ2-1|TRBD2
CASSLVAGGYNEQFF
TGTGCCAGCAGCTTAGTGGCGGGAGGCTACAATGAGCAGTTCTTC
>TRBV2|few|TRBJ1-2|TRBD1
CAAGDSNYGYTF
TGTGCCGCAGGGGACAGCAACTATGGCTACACCTTC
>TRBV6-5|NA|TRBJ2-2|NA
CASSLHRGYTGELFF
TGTGCCAGCAGTTTACACCGGGGGTACACCGGGGAGCTGTTTTTT
>TRBV18|NA|TRBJ1-2|NA
CASSLSGGYTF
TGTGCCAGCTCGCTGAGCGGTGGCTACACCTTC
>TRBV5-1|NA|TRBJ2-5|NA
CASSLGATTQETQYF
TGCGCCAGCAGCTTGGGGGCGACAACTCAAGAGACCCAGTACTTC
>TRBV28|NA|TRBJ1-3|NA
CASSLSGAGGNTIYF
TGTGCCAGCAGTTTAAGTGGGGCGGGCGGAAACACCATATATTTT